This TCR beta chain was captured by sequencing in a study of tissue T cells after allogeneic stem cell transplantation. Study-wide findings and caveats: Within patients, tissue anatomy strongly shaped TCR repertoire composition. Few T cell clones were shared across patients, but motif clusters showed tissue-specific shared signatures.

This clone was observed a handful of times. The antigen remains unidentified. These gene names are mouse names. The observed sequence ends 1 residue before the CDR3 terminus, with the missing tail filled in from the germline J gene. Germline-derived CDR1 and CDR2 are NNHNN and SYGAGS (reference sequence). The CDR3 has 14 amino acids. The junction had 4 bases not matched to a gene; V was cut back by 3 bases and J by 4 bases. The method was immunoSEQ multiplex PCR; TCRdb's version includes in-frame clones alone and lacks a portion of them. The top ten hold 0.7% to 0.95% of the sample, which has just under 7,500 clones, 65% to 80% seen once.

This chain links TRBV13-2 with TRBJ1-3, with TRBD1 matching 7 bases. This clonotype was sampled from a female BALB/c mouse in good health. Mouse strain MHC haplotype: H2-d. Sequencing input: blood. CDR3 bases read: TGTGCCAGCGGTGCGACAGGGCTCGGAAATACGCTCTAT. Translating it yields CASGATGLGNTLY. The complete CDR3 reads CASGATGLGNTLYF.